This TCR beta chain was identified in a study of human T cells and chemical hapten exposure. Study-wide context: After 6 days, upper back 0.01% DPC patch tests were scored.

TCRdb reanalysed the RACE reads using MiXCR and keeps one entry per CDR3 protein. Among about 99,000 distinct CDR3 sequences listed, 12% were seen once. Stated time point: patch test 1, 2 weeks after DPC sensitization. Treatment given: therapeutic diphenylcyclopropenone sensitization with weekly scalp DPC. CDR3 length: 13 amino acids. Trimming removed 2 bases from V and 5 bases from J, with 7 bases in between. The germline gives CDR1 LGHDT, CDR2 YNNKEL (reference sequence). The chain recombines TRBV3-1 with TRBJ1-5; D remains unclear. The source was whole blood, collected in connection with sensitization to the hapten diphenylcyclopropenone (DPC). The sequence was obtained from a woman aged 40 to 49 with alopecia areata. Some clones in this sample may be carry-over from other donors' samples. Written as DNA, the CDR3 is TGTGCCAGCAGCCAATCATCCTATCAGCCCCAGCATTTT. Its translation is CASSQSSYQPQHF. The entire variable domain, with the rest obtained from reference TRBV3-1 and TRBJ1-5, is as follows: DTAVSQTPKYLVTQMGNDKSIKCEQNLGHDTMYWYKQDSKKFLKIMFSYNNKELIINETVPNRFSPKSPDKAHLNLHINSLELGDSAVYFCASSQSSYQPQHFGDGTRLSIL.